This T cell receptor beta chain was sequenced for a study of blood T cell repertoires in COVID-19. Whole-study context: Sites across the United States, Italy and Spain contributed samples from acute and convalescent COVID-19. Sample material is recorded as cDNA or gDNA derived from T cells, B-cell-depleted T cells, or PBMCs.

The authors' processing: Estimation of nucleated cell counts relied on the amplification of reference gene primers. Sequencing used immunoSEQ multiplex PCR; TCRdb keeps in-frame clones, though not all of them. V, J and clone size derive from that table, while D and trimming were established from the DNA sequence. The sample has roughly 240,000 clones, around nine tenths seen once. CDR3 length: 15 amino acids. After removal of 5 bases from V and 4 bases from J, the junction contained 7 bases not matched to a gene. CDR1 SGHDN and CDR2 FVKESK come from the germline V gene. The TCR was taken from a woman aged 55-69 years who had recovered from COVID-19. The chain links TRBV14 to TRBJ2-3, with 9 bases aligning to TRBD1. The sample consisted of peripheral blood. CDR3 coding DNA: TGTGCCAGCAGCAGGGGACAGGGAAAATCAGATACGCAGTATTTT. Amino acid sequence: CASSRGQGKSDTQYF.